The TCR beta chain described here comes from a study of regulatory T cells in long-lasting Graves disease. V shed 1 base and J shed 6 bases, with 16 bases lying between them. Per the germline V gene, CDR1 is SGHAT and CDR2 is FQNNGV. CDR3 size: 15 residues. At least ten counts were recorded for this clonotype. Specified time point: newly diagnosed GD, antithyroid drugs for less than 3 months. Construction of the TCR library relied on RNA isolated from PBMCs. The TCR beta library used iRepertoire HTBI primers with Arm-PCR amplification of CDR3. MiXCR, applied by TCRdb to the multiplex PCR reads, yields one record per CDR3 protein. The sample lists roughly 560,000 distinct CDR3 sequences, more than 15% seen once, with 25% in the top ten. In addition, the sample was reused for a study of T cells in Graves' hyperthyroidism and ophthalmopathy. As that study records: The HTBI primer set was used in a first-round RT-PCR of the TCR CDR3.

The chain is built from TRBV11-2 and TRBJ2-7; D is possibly TRBD1 (6 bases). This specimen was peripheral blood mononuclear cells (PBMCs), taken at new diagnosis, from a patient treated with antithyroid drugs. The source is a woman aged 40 to 65 with Graves disease. The CDR3 sequence is CASSLGTGFPGEQYF. CDR3 bases: TGTGCCAGCAGCTTAGGCACAGGGTTTCCTGGCGAGCAGTACTTC. Based on the CDR3 plus reference TRBV11-2 and TRBJ2-7, the full variable domain is EAGVAQSPRYKIIEKRQSVAFWCNPISGHATLYWYQQILGQGPKLLIQFQNNGVVDDSQLPKDRFSAERLKGVDSTLKIQPAKLEDSAVYLCASSLGTGFPGEQYFGPGTRLTVT.